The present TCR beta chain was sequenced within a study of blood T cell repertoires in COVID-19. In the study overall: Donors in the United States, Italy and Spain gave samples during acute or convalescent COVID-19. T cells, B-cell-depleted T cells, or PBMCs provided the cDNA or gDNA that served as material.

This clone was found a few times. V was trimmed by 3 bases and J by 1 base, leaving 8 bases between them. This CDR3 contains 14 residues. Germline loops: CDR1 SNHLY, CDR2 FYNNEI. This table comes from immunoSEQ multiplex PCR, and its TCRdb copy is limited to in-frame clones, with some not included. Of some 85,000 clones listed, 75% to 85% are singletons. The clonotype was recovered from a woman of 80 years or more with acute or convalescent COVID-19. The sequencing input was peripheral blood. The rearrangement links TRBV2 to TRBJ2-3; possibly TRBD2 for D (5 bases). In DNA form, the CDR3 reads TGTGCCAGCAGTGAGGTAGCGCGCACAGATACGCAGTATTTT. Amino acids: CASSEVARTDTQYF.